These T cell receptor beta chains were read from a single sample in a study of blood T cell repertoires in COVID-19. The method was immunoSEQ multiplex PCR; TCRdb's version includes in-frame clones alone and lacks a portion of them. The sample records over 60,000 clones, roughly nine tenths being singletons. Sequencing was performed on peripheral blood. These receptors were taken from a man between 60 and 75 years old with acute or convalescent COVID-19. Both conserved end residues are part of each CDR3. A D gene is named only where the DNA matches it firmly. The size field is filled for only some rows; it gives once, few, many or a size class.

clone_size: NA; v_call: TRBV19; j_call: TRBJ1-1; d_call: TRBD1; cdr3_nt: TGTGCCAGTAGTAGCCCCCGACAGGGATGGGGCACTGAAGCTTTCTTT; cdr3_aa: CASSSPRQGWGTEAFF
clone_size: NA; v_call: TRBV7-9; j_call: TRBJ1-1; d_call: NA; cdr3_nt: TGTGCCAGCAGCTTGCAGGAGAACACTGAAGCTTTCTTT; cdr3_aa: CASSLQENTEAFF
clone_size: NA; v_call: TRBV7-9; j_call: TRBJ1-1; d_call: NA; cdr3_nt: TGTGCCAGCAGCTTCAGGGTAGAAACTGAAGCTTTCTTT; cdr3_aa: CASSFRVETEAFF
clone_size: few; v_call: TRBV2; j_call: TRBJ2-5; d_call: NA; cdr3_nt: TGTGCCAGCAGTGGGCAGGGGGAGACCCAGTACTTC; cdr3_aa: CASSGQGETQYF
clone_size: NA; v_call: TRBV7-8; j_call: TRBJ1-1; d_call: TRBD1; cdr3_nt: TGTGCCAGCAGGCAAAGTACAGGGGTGAACACTGAAGCTTTCTTT; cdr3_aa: CASRQSTGVNTEAFF
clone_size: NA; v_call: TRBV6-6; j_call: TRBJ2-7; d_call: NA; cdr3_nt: TGTGCCACCCTTTCTAGCGCGGACGAGCAGTACTTC; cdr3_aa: CATLSSADEQYF
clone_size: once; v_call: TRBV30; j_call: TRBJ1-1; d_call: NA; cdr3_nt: TGTGCCTGGAGTGAGGCTACAGGGCACACTGAAGCTTTCTTT; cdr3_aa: CAWSEATGHTEAFF
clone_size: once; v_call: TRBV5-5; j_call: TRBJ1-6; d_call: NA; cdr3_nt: TGTGCCAGCAGCTTGGAAGGCCTCCCGGGAGGCAATTCACCCCTCCACTTT; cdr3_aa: CASSLEGLPGGNSPLHF
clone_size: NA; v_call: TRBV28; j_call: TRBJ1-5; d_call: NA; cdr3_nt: TGTGCCAGCAGTTTAGGTCGGTTAAGCAATCAGCCCCAGCATTTT; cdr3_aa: CASSLGRLSNQPQHF
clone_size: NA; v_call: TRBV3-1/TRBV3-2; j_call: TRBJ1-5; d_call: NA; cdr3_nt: TGTGCCAGCAGCCTAGACACTGCTAGCAATCAGCCCCAGCATTTT; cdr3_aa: CASSLDTASNQPQHF
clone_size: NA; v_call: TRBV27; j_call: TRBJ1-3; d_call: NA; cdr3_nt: TGTGCCAACCGGGACACGTGGGGGCGCGAAAGGGTCACCATATATTTT; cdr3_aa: CANRDTWGRERVTIYF
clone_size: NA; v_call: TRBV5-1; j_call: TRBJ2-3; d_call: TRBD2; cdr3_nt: TGCGCCAGCAGACCTATTGGCGCGGGGGTTGTAGATACGCAGTATTTT; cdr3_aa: CASRPIGAGVVDTQYF
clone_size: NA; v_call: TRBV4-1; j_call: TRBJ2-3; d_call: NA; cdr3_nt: TGCGCCAGCAGCCTCAAGGGGGAACAGAGCTATACGCAGTATTTT; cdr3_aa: CASSLKGEQSYTQYF
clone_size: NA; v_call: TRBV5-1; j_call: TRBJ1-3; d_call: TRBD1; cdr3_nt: TGCGCCAGCAGTCAGGACAGGGGAAGGGCCATATATTTT; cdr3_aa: CASSQDRGRAIYF
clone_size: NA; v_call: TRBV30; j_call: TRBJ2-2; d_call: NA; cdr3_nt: TGTGCCTGGAGGCCCGGGGGCGGGGAGCTGTTTTTT; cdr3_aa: CAWRPGGGELFF
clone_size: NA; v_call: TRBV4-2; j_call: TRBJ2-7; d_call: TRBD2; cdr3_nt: TGTGCCAGCAGCCAAGAAGGGACTAGCGGGCCCTACGAGCAGTACTTC; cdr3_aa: CASSQEGTSGPYEQYF
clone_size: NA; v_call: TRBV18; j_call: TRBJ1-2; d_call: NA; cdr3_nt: TGTGCCAGCTCACCGGGGACGCCGGAGGGTGGCTACACCTTC; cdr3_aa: CASSPGTPEGGYTF
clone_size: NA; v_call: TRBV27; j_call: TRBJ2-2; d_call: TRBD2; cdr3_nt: TGTGCCAGCAGACCTATAGTGGGGACTAGCGGGGGCTACCTCACCGGGGAGCTGTTTTTT; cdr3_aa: CASRPIVGTSGGYLTGELFF
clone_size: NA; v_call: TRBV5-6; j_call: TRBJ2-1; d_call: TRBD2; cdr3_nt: TGTGCCAGCAGTTTTAGCGGGGGGCGATATGAGCAGTTCTTC; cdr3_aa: CASSFSGGRYEQFF
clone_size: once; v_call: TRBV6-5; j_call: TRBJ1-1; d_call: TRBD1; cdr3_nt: TGTGCCAGCAGACACACAGGGGGGAACACTGAAGCTTTCTTT; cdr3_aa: CASRHTGGNTEAFF
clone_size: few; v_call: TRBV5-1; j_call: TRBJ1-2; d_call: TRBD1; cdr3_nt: TGCGCCAGCAGCTTGCGGGGAGACGTGGACAGGGATAACTATGGCTACACCTTC; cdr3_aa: CASSLRGDVDRDNYGYTF
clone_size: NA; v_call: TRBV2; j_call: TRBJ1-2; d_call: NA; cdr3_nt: TGTGCCAGCAGCTACAGAGAAACTAACTATGGCTACACCTTC; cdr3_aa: CASSYRETNYGYTF
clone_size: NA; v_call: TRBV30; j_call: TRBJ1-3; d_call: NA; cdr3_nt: TGTGCCTGGAGGTCGAGCTCTGGAAACACCATATATTTT; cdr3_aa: CAWRSSSGNTIYF
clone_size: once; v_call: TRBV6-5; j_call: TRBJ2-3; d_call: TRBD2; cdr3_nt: TGTGCCAGCTCGCGGGGGGCGGGCACAGATACGCAGTATTTT; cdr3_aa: CASSRGAGTDTQYF
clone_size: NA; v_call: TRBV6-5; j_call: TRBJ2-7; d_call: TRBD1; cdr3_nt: TGTGCCAGCACCAAGGCCCAGGGGGAGTACGAGCAGTACTTC; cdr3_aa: CASTKAQGEYEQYF
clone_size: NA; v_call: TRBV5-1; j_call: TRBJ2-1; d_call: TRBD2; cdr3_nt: TGCGCCAGCAAGAGCGGGGGCACTTACAATGAGCAGTTCTTC; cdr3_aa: CASKSGGTYNEQFF
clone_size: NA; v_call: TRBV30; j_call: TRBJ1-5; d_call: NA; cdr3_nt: TGTGCCTGGAGCGGGAGGGGGAACCAGCCCCAGCATTTT; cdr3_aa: CAWSGRGNQPQHF
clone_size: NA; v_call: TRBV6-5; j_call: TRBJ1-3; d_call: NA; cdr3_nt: TGTGCCAGCAGGCCGACAGCGCACCCAGGAAACACCATATATTTT; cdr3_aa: CASRPTAHPGNTIYF
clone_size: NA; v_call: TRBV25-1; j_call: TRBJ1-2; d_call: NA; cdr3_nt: TGTGCCAGCAGTGAAATAGACTATGGCTACACCTTC; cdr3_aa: CASSEIDYGYTF
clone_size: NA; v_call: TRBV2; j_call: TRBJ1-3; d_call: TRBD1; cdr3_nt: TGTGCCAGCACCCTGAACAGGGGCGTCTCTGGAAACACCATATATTTT; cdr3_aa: CASTLNRGVSGNTIYF
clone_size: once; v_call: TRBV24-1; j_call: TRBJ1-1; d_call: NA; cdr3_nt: TGTGCCACCAGTGATTTTTGGCTGAACGCTGAAGCTTTCTTT; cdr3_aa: CATSDFWLNAEAFF
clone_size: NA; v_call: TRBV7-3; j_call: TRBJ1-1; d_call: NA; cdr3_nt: TGTGCCAGCAGCTCCCATCAGGGGACTGAAGCTTTCTTT; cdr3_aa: CASSSHQGTEAFF
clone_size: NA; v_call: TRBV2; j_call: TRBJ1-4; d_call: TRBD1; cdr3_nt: TGTGCCAGCAGTCCGACAGGGGTTAATGAAAAACTGTTTTTT; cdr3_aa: CASSPTGVNEKLFF
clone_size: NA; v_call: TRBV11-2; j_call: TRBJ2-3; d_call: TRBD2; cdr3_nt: TGTGCCAGCAGCTTAGATAGAAGGGCGGGAGCGCAGTATTTT; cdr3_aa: CASSLDRRAGAQYF
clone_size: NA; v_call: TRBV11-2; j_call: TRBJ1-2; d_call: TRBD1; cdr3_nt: TGTGCCAGCAGCTTACTTCAGGGGGACCGTACCTTC; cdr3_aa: CASSLLQGDRTF
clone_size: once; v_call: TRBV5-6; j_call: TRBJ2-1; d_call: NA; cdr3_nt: TGTGCCAGCAGCTTGGTCCTAGTAGATTTTTCCTACAATGAGCAGTTCTTC; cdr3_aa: CASSLVLVDFSYNEQFF
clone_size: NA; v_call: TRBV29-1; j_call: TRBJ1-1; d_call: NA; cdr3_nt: TGCAGCGTTATCTCGGGTAGTGAAGCTTTCTTT; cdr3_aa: CSVISGSEAFF
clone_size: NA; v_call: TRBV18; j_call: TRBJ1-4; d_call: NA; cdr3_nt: TGTGCCAGCTCACCCTCCTTAAGCCCAGGCTTAAATGAAAAACTGTTTTTT; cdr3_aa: CASSPSLSPGLNEKLFF
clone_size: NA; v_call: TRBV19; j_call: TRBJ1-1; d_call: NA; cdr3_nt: TGTGCCAGTAATTCAGGGATTTTTGAAGCTTTCTTT; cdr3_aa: CASNSGIFEAFF
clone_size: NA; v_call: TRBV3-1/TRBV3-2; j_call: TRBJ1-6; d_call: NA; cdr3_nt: TGTGCCAGCAGCCGGGGAGGGAGCTCCTATAATTCACCCCTCCACTTT; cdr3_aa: CASSRGGSSYNSPLHF
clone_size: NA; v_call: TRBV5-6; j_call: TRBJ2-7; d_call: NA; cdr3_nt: TGTGCCAGCAGCTTCCCCAGAGCGGGCGAGCAGTACTTC; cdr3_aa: CASSFPRAGEQYF
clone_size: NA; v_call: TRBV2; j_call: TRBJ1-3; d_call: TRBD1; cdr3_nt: TGTGCCACGGACAGGGTGTCTGGAAACACCATATATTTT; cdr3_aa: CATDRVSGNTIYF
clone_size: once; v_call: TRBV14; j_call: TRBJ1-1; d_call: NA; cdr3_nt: TGTGCCAGCAGCCGTAGGGGTTTTGGGACTGAAGCTTTCTTT; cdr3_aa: CASSRRGFGTEAFF
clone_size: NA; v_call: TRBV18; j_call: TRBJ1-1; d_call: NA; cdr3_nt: TGTGCCAGCTCCAAACAGGGTGGAGGCACTGAAGCTTTCTTT; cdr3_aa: CASSKQGGGTEAFF
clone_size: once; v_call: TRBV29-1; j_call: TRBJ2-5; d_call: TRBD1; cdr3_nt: TGCAGCGTTGAAGAAGTTGGGACAGGGGAAGAGACCCAGTACTTC; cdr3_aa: CSVEEVGTGEETQYF
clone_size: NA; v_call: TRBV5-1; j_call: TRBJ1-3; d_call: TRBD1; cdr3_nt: TGCGCCAGCAGCTTTGGGACAGCCAGTATAGGCGGAAACACCATATATTTT; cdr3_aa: CASSFGTASIGGNTIYF
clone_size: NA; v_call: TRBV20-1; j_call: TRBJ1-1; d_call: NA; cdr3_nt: TGCAGTGCTAGAGGGGGCGCTGAAGCTTTCTTT; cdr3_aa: CSARGGAEAFF
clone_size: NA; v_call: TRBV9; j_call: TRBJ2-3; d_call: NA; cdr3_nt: TGTGCCAGCAGTCACACAGATACGCAGTATTTT; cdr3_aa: CASSHTDTQYF
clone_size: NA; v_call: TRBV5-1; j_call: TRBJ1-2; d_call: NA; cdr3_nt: TGCGCCAGCAGCTTGGACGGCAGGGGCAACTATGGCTACACCTTC; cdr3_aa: CASSLDGRGNYGYTF
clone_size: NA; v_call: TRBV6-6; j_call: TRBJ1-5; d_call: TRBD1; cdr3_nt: TGTGCCAGCAGTTACCCCAGGGGGCTGTATCAGCCCCAGCATTTT; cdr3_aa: CASSYPRGLYQPQHF
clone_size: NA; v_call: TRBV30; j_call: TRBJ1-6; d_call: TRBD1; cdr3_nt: TGTGCCTGGAGCACAGGGGGTAATTCACCCCTCCACTTT; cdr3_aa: CAWSTGGNSPLHF
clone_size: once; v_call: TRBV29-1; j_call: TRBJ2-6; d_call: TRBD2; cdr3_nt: TGCAGCGTATACGTGGCTAGCGGGGAAAGCTCTGGGGCCAACGTCCTGACTTTC; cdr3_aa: CSVYVASGESSGANVLTF
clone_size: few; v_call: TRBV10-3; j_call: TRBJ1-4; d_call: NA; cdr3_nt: TGTGCCATCGCGGGGCCTAATGAAAAACTGTTTTTT; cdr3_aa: CAIAGPNEKLFF
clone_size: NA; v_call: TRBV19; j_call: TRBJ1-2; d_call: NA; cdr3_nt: TGTGCCAGTAGTATTCAGGGGTATGGCTACACCTTC; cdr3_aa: CASSIQGYGYTF